A selection of T cell receptor beta chains follows, all from one sample in a study of blood T cell repertoires in COVID-19. Here immunoSEQ multiplex PCR was the method, and the copy in TCRdb shows in-frame clones only, minus some. The table records more than 50,000 clones, roughly nine tenths of them present only once. The source material was peripheral blood. All receptors derive from a man between 60 and 75 years old with active COVID-19. CDR3s include the opening cysteine and the closing phenylalanine or tryptophan. The D gene is left open where the match is weak. Size values are once, few and many counts, or a class for expanded clones, and some rows have none.

>.|TRBV19|TRBJ1-2|.
TGTGCCAGTAGTACCCAGATTAACTATGGCTACACCTTC
CASSTQINYGYTF
>.|TRBV7-2|TRBJ2-3|TRBD1
TGTGCCAGCAGCACACGGACAGGGGACACAGATACGCAGTATTTT
CASSTRTGDTDTQYF
>.|TRBV4-1|TRBJ1-3|TRBD1
TGCGCCAGCAGCCAAGTTCTTACGACAGGGGCAAACACCATATATTTT
CASSQVLTTGANTIYF
>.|TRBV28|TRBJ2-5|TRBD2
TGTGCCAGCAGCGGGACTAGCGGGAGTTTTGGAGAGACCCAGTACTTC
CASSGTSGSFGETQYF
>.|TRBV4-1|TRBJ1-2|.
TGCGCCAGCAGCCAATCAGGGTTGGGTGGCTACACCTTC
CASSQSGLGGYTF
>.|TRBV9|TRBJ2-5|.
TGTGCCAGCAGCGTTGGGCTGAGCGGCTCGGACCAGTACTTC
CASSVGLSGSDQYF
>.|TRBV21-1|TRBJ1-2|.
TGTGCCAGCAGCAAAGTTGAACCAGGGGGCTATGGCTACACCTTC
CASSKVEPGGYGYTF
>.|TRBV5-1|TRBJ1-3|.
TGCGCCAGCAGCGATCCTCAGGGGTCGGACACCATATATTTT
CASSDPQGSDTIYF
>.|TRBV27|TRBJ2-2|TRBD2
TGTGCCAGCACCCTAGCGGGAGGGCCCCCCGGGGAGCTGTTTTTT
CASTLAGGPPGELFF
>.|TRBV3-1/TRBV3-2|TRBJ2-5|.
TGTGCCAGCAGCCCGCGCGAAGAGACCCAGTACTTC
CASSPREETQYF
>.|TRBV6-6|TRBJ1-4|TRBD1
TGTGCCAGCAGCCGACACCTGGACAGGGGGCGCGATCGAACTAATGAAAAACTGTTTTTT
CASSRHLDRGRDRTNEKLFF
>once|TRBV7-2|TRBJ1-3|.
TGTGCCAGCAGCTTAAGCGCCCTTGGCTCTGGAAACACCATATATTTT
CASSLSALGSGNTIYF
>.|TRBV19|TRBJ1-2|.
TGTGCCAGTAGACCAACAGAGTTCTATGGCTACACCTTC
CASRPTEFYGYTF
>once|TRBV24-1|TRBJ2-3|TRBD2
TGTGCCACACAAGCGGGGTCTGCGCATACGCAGTATTTT
CATQAGSAHTQYF
>.|TRBV7-9|TRBJ2-7|.
TGTGCCAGCAGCCCCAGCTACGAGCAGTACTTC
CASSPSYEQYF
>.|TRBV19|TRBJ2-1|TRBD1
TGTGCCAGTAGACAGGGGACAGGGTACAATGAGCAGTTCTTC
CASRQGTGYNEQFF
>.|TRBV4-2|TRBJ1-5|.
TGTGCCAGCAGCCAAGGGGGGGGTCATCAGCCCCAGCATTTT
CASSQGGGHQPQHF
>.|TRBV28|TRBJ2-3|.
TGTGCCAGCACTTTAGGGGGGAGGGTGACAGATACGCAGTATTTT
CASTLGGRVTDTQYF
>.|TRBV30|TRBJ2-7|.
TGTGCCTGGGTCAGCCGGGTCGGAAACTACGAGCAGTACTTC
CAWVSRVGNYEQYF
>.|TRBV3-1/TRBV3-2|TRBJ1-1|TRBD1
TGTGCCAGCAGCCAAGATACCCAGGGGGCGGTAGCTTTCTTT
CASSQDTQGAVAFF
>.|TRBV19|TRBJ2-1|.
TGTGCCAGTACTCCGACAGGGAGGAGCGGGAGACGAGGCGATGAGCAGTTCTTC
CASTPTGRSGRRGDEQFF
>few|TRBV19|TRBJ1-1|.
TGTGCCAGTAGTCTAACTTCGAACACTGAAGCTTTCTTT
CASSLTSNTEAFF
>.|TRBV12-5|TRBJ2-7|.
TGTGCTAGTGGTTTGGTGAGGGGGATGAGGGACTCCTACGAGCAGTACTTC
CASGLVRGMRDSYEQYF
>.|TRBV11-2|TRBJ1-2|.
TGTGCCAGCAGCTTAGAAGGAGATGGCTACACCTTC
CASSLEGDGYTF
>.|TRBV2|TRBJ2-3|.
TGTGCCAGCAGTGTGGGCCTTAGCACAGATACGCAGTATTTT
CASSVGLSTDTQYF